This T cell receptor beta chain was sequenced during a study of blood T cell repertoires in COVID-19. Study as a whole: Nucleic acid was either cDNA or gDNA, and it came from T cells, B-cell-depleted T cells, or PBMCs.

Repertoires were generated with immunoSEQ multiplex PCR, while TCRdb's copy carries only in-frame clones and drops some. The profile shows 85,000 to 100,000 clones, about 78% of them singletons. The CDR3 consists of 16 residues. Germline CDR1 reads LNHNV; CDR2 reads YYDKDF (reference sequence). V dropped 0 bases and J dropped 4 bases, with 15 bases sitting between them. V and J are TRBV15 and TRBJ2-5; tentatively, D is TRBD1 (6 bases). Sequencing was done on a sample of peripheral blood. This sequence was found in a man in his fifties who had recovered from COVID-19. Here the CDR3 DNA reads TGTGCCACCAGCAGAGATTCGGCCAGGGGTGTAGAGACCCAGTACTTC. Its protein is CATSRDSARGVETQYF. The full variable domain, completed using reference TRBV15 and TRBJ2-5, is DAMVIQNPRYQVTQFGKPVTLSCSQTLNHNVMYWYQQKSSQAPKLLFHYYDKDFNNEADTPDNFQSRRPNTSFCFLDIRSPGLGDTAMYLCATSRDSARGVETQYFGPGTRLLVL.